This section outlines one T cell receptor (beta chain) sequence together with its context. The participants were between about 18 and 90 years old and came from under 25 US areas. Participants were placed into cohorts based on the clinical history they reported. Profiling relied on immunoSEQ multiplex PCR, and the TCRdb table lists in-frame clones only, not all of them. In the table there are roughly 300,000 clones, approximately 91% of which are singletons. These data belong to a study of blood T cell repertoires in COVID-19. Study background: T cells, B-cell-depleted T cells, or PBMCs supplied cDNA or gDNA.

The V segment lost 4 bases and the J segment 5 bases; nucleotides outside the gene matches: 9. The CDR3 sequence is 15 residues long. Germline V gene data show CDR1 as LGHDT and CDR2 as YNNKEL (reference sequence). The chain recombines TRBV3-1 (or the pseudogene TRBV3-2) with TRBJ2-7; 9 bases match TRBD1. This TCR derives from a woman between 40 and 55 years old with acute COVID-19. Material for sequencing was PBMCs or T cells enriched from blood (not recorded which). The CDR3 DNA reads as TGTGCCAGCAGCCCTTCGGACAGGGGTTATAACGAGCAGTACTTC. Protein: CASSPSDRGYNEQYF.